This is a list of T cell receptor beta chains from one sample in a study of T cell changes during pregnancy in multiple sclerosis. Repertoires were generated with immunoSEQ multiplex PCR, while TCRdb's copy carries only in-frame clones and drops some. This sample has approximately 40,000 clones; approximately 90% occur once, and the top ten carry under 0.75%. This specimen consisted of CD4+ T cells from peripheral blood mononuclear cells, obtained in the first trimester of pregnancy. The receptors come from a female donor with multiple sclerosis, enrolled in a pregnancy study. The CDR3 runs from the conserved cysteine through the conserved F or W. D genes are given only for firm matches. Not all rows give a size; the values are once, few, many and, for expanded clones, a class.

j_call d_call v_call clone_size cdr3_aa cdr3_nt
TRBJ1-4 TRBD1 TRBV30 - CACEWDRVGEKLFF TGTGCCTGTGAATGGGACAGGGTAGGCGAAAAACTGTTTTTT
TRBJ2-1 TRBD2 TRBV5-4 - CASSLWTSGENEQFF TGTGCCAGCAGCTTGTGGACTAGCGGGGAAAATGAGCAGTTCTTC
TRBJ1-6 TRBD1 TRBV2 - CASSRTGGNSYNSPLHF TGTGCCAGCAGCCGGACAGGGGGCAATTCCTATAATTCACCCCTCCACTTT
TRBJ1-2 TRBD1 TRBV13 - CASSRTGGYGYTF TGTGCCAGCAGCCGGACAGGGGGGTATGGCTACACCTTC
TRBJ1-1 - TRBV28 - CASSLYRAHSITGRNTEAFF TGTGCCAGCAGTTTATATAGGGCCCATTCCATTACAGGGAGAAACACTGAAGCTTTCTTT
TRBJ1-1 TRBD1 TRBV18 once CASSPREDRGNTEAFF TGTGCCAGCTCACCTCGGGAAGACAGGGGGAACACTGAAGCTTTCTTT
TRBJ2-6 TRBD1 TRBV19 - CASTRDRTSGANVLTF TGTGCCAGTACCCGGGACAGGACCTCTGGGGCCAACGTCCTGACTTTC
TRBJ2-5 - TRBV28 - CASSPLGLASQETQYF TGTGCCAGCAGTCCCTTAGGACTGGCGAGCCAAGAGACCCAGTACTTC
TRBJ2-1 TRBD1 TRBV6-5 - CASRPGQGIYNEQFF TGTGCCAGCAGGCCGGGACAGGGAATCTACAATGAGCAGTTCTTC
TRBJ2-1 - TRBV5-1 - CASSWRSNEQFF TGCGCCAGCAGTTGGCGGAGCAATGAGCAGTTCTTC
TRBJ1-5 TRBD1 TRBV4-1 - CASSQDGFGQGPEPQHF TGCGCCAGCAGCCAAGATGGGTTTGGACAGGGGCCTGAGCCCCAGCATTTT